These 13 T cell receptor beta chains share one sample of origin, sequenced in a study of T cells in Graves' hyperthyroidism and ophthalmopathy. The source material, RNA transcripts, was used to amplify TCR beta CDR3 regions. The HTBI primer set drove a first-round RT-PCR of the TCR CDR3. MiXCR, run by TCRdb on the multiplex PCR reads, gives a single entry per CDR3 protein. The sample has about 570,000 distinct CDR3 sequences; 46% are singletons. The specimen was peripheral blood or thyroid tissue (not recorded which). The receptors come from an adult woman with Graves' disease, either hyperthyroidism or ophthalmopathy (not recorded which).

This clonotype has at least ten counts. The chain combines TRBV5-1 with TRBJ1-2, with D maybe TRBD1 (6 bases). This CDR3 comprises 13 residues. V gave up 0 bases and J gave up 13 bases, with 16 bases separating them. Germline-derived CDR1 and CDR2 are SGHRS and YFSETQ. As DNA, the CDR3 is TGCGCCAGCAGCTTGGCGTACAGGGAGTTTTTCACCTTC. This codes for CASSLAYREFFTF.

The rearrangement links TRBV2 to TRBJ2-5, with 7 bases lining up with TRBD1. The CDR3 is made up of 14 amino acids. Germline CDR1 reads SNHLY; CDR2 reads FYNNEI. The J segment lost 3 bases and the V segment lost 7 bases, leaving 8 bases of the junction unmatched. DNA for the CDR3: TGTGCCAGCATTTTCCGACAGGGCGAAGAGACCCAGTACTTC. Encoded protein: CASIFRQGEETQYF.

V gene TRBV20-1 combines with J gene TRBJ1-5; possible D gene TRBD1, 6 bases. V dropped 1 base and J dropped 6 bases, with 13 bases sitting between them. The CDR3 contains 14 residues. In germline, CDR1 is DFQATT, CDR2 SNEGSKA (reference sequence). CDR3 region: CSARGGGEAQPQHF. The DNA for the CDR3 is TGCAGTGCTAGAGGGGGGGGCGAGGCTCAGCCCCAGCATTTT.

The chain employs TRBV5-1 and TRBJ1-4, with a possible D match to TRBD1 (5 bases). Germline lookup yields CDR1 SGHRS and CDR2 YFSETQ. The CDR3 is 12 amino acids. Trimming shortened V by 5 bases and J by 6 bases, and 8 bases separated the two germline ends. The CDR3 sequence is CASRDNDEKLFF. CDR3 DNA sequence: TGCGCCAGCAGGGACAATGATGAAAAACTGTTTTTT.

Points on this clonotype: One end of the junction is discordant with germline, which a read error may explain. The genes are TRBV7-9 and TRBJ1-1; D is perhaps TRBD1 (5 bases). Germline V gene data show CDR1 as SEHNR and CDR2 as FQNEAQ (reference sequence). The CDR3 has 13 residues. The CDR3 sequence: CASSPPRGGEASF. The DNA for the CDR3 is TGTGCCAGCAGCCCCCCACGGGGCGGGGAAGCTTCCTTT.

The sample holds many counts of this clonotype. J is TRBJ1-4 and V is TRBV6-6, with 7 bases lining up with TRBD1. CDR1 and CDR2 from the germline V gene are MNHNY and SVGAGI (reference sequence). The V gene end was trimmed by 2 bases and the J gene end by 6 bases; junction bases not matched to a gene: 12. This CDR3 is 17 amino acids long. The DNA for the CDR3 is TGTGCCAGCAGTTACCAAGTTCTAGGGGGCCGGGATGAAAAACTGTTTTTT. It yields the protein CASSYQVLGGRDEKLFF.

In its sample, this clonotype was seen many times. This chain links TRBV7-8 with TRBJ2-2; perhaps TRBD2 as D (6 bases). Germline V CDR1 and CDR2: SGHVS, FQNEAQ. The CDR3 loop spans 18 amino acids. Trimming removed 1 base at V and 2 bases at J, with 17 bases between. The CDR3, as DNA: TGTGCCAGCAGCTTAGTGTGGCCCCTAGCGAACAACACCGGGGAGCTGTTTTTT. Translation gives CASSLVWPLANNTGELFF.

The genes are TRBV24-1 and TRBJ2-7, with 10 bases that match TRBD2. With V trimmed by 5 bases and J by 4 bases, 4 bases remained unmatched. Germline assignment: CDR1 KGHDR and CDR2 SFDVKD. The CDR3 has 14 residues. Here the CDR3 reads CATSARTSGYEQYF. The CDR3 DNA is TGTGCCACCAGTGCTAGGACTAGCGGTTACGAGCAGTACTTC.

This clonotype has just one count. This chain links TRBV2 with TRBJ1-6, with a weak D call TRBD1 (6 bases). Germline loops: CDR1 SNHLY, CDR2 FYNNEI. V was shortened by 6 bases and J by 9 bases, with 18 bases between the two germline ends. This CDR3 is 15 amino acids long. The DNA for the CDR3 is TGTGCCAGCAGCCTTCAAGGGGGTTATGGTTCACCCCTCCACTTT. Translating it yields CASSLQGGYGSPLHF.

CDR3 bases: TGTGCCAGCAGCCCTTTAGGTGTAGCGGTGTCCTACGAGCAGTACTTC. It translates to CASSPLGVAVSYEQYF. The chain uses TRBV2 and TRBJ2-7; the D gene is possibly TRBD2 (6 bases). V lost 6 bases, J lost 1 base, and 19 bases lay in between. Germline V gives CDR1 SNHLY, CDR2 FYNNEI. This CDR3 has 16 amino acids.

This clonotype was picked up many times. The chain is built from TRBV6-2 or TRBV6-3 and TRBJ2-6; D remains ambiguous. CDR3 length: 16 amino acids. The germline V gene has CDR1 MNHEY and CDR2 SVGEGT. V shed 2 bases and J shed 1 base, with 9 bases lying between them. The CDR3 loop reads CASSYNFGSGANVLTF. As DNA, the CDR3 is TGTGCCAGCAGTTACAATTTCGGGTCTGGGGCCAACGTCCTGACTTTC.

The V and J genes are TRBV5-6 and TRBJ2-7, with 10 bases aligning to TRBD2. This CDR3 has 16 amino acids. Germline values: CDR1 SGHDT, CDR2 YYEEEE. The ends lost 3 bases at V and 2 bases at J; junction bases unmatched: 8. The DNA of the CDR3 is TGTGCCAGCAGCTCGACGCTAGCGGGAGACACCTACGAGCAGTACTTC. This translates into CASSSTLAGDTYEQYF.

The V call is TRBV9, the J call TRBJ2-5; D is perhaps TRBD2 (5 bases). Germline lookup yields CDR1 SGDLS and CDR2 YYNGEE. The CDR3 consists of 14 residues. The germline V and J ends were trimmed by 0 bases and 4 bases, with 10 bases remaining between them. CDR3 nucleotides: TGTGCCAGCAGCGTAGGGGAGAGGCGAGAGACCCAGTACTTC. Its protein is CASSVGERRETQYF.